Listed below are T cell receptor beta chains from one sample, sequenced in a study of blood T cells in healthy people across ages. TCRdb reprocessed the 5' RACE reads with MiXCR, giving one entry per CDR3 protein. The data hold about 770,000 distinct CDR3 sequences, with 40% to 50% observed a single time. Sequencing input: blood. These TCRs come from a man aged 55-75 years in good health. CDR3s include the opening cysteine and the closing phenylalanine or tryptophan. A D gene is named only where the DNA matches it firmly. Size is omitted from some rows. Given values are once, few, many or a class for expanded clones.

>TRBJ1-6|15|NA|NA|TRBV4-1
TGCGCCAGCAGCCAGGAGGGACACGGCGGATCGCCCCTCCACTTT
CASSQEGHGGSPLHF
>TRBJ2-3|15|NA|NA|TRBV3-1
TGTGCCAGCAGCCAAGGTGAGGGAAGCACAGATACGCAGTATTTT
CASSQGEGSTDTQYF
>TRBJ2-3|12|NA|NA|TRBV27
TGTGCCAGCAGGCGAAGGGAGGATACGCAGTATTTT
CASRRREDTQYF
>TRBJ2-2|13|NA|NA|TRBV10-3
TGTGCCATCAGTGGGGAACCCACCGGGGAGCTGTTTTTT
CAISGEPTGELFF
>TRBJ2-5|13|NA|NA|TRBV4-1
TGCGCCAGCAGCCAAGGGGAATCGGAGACCCAGTACTTC
CASSQGESETQYF
>TRBJ1-2|15|TRBD1|few|TRBV30
TGTGCCTGGAGAGACGGGACAGGGGACGACTATGGCTACACCTTC
CAWRDGTGDDYGYTF
>TRBJ2-5|15|TRBD2|NA|TRBV6-2/TRBV6-3
TGTGCCAGCAGATTAGCGGGCGCGCCGTACAATGAGCAGTACTTC
CASRLAGAPYNEQYF
>TRBJ2-3|17|NA|NA|TRBV20-1
TGCAGTGCTAGGGCAATTTTTGGGGGAGCAAGCACAGATACGCAGTATTTT
CSARAIFGGASTDTQYF
>TRBJ2-2|13|NA|NA|TRBV6-6
TGTGCCAGCAGTTACAAGGGAGCCGGGGAGCTGTTTTTT
CASSYKGAGELFF
>TRBJ2-5|14|NA|NA|TRBV13
TGTGCCAGCAGCTCCCCTGGGGAAGGAGAGACCCAGTACTTC
CASSSPGEGETQYF